This T cell receptor (beta chain) was obtained from a study of blood T cell repertoires in COVID-19. Under the authors' procedure: Reference gene primer amplification yielded estimated nucleated cell counts. Assay used: immunoSEQ multiplex PCR; TCRdb lists only in-frame clones, some missing. V and J calls plus clone size are reproduced from that table; the DNA served to infer D and trimming. This table holds about 210,000 clones, 65% to 90% found once. Germline-derived CDR1 and CDR2 are PRHDT and FYEKMQ (reference sequence). V shed 5 bases and J 6 bases; nucleotides not matched to a gene: 2. The CDR3 is 13 residues long.

The chain recombines TRBV13 with TRBJ2-2; TRBD1 matches 8 bases. Sequencing was done on a sample of peripheral blood. This clonotype was sampled from a woman in her 70s with COVID-19, enrolled during active disease. The CDR3 loop reads CASSADRAGELFF. CDR3 DNA: TGTGCCAGCAGCGCGGACAGGGCCGGGGAGCTGTTTTTT.